This T cell receptor beta chain was obtained from a study of T cells in narcolepsy. Whole-study findings and limits: Autoreactive clonotypes reportedly recurred in blood of same and different patients, not controls. Comparing one patient's CSF and blood CD4+ clonotypes highlighted HCRT- and TRIB2-specific autoreactive clonotypes. Autoreactive clone sequences were missing from some blood memory CD4+ repertoires.

In the case of this clone: Antigen specificity is unknown.

Trimming took 7 bases from V and 3 from J; bases not matched to a gene: 15. Germline CDR1 is LNHDA and CDR2 is SQIVND (reference sequence). The CDR3 extends over 17 amino acids. Profiled with immunoSEQ multiplex PCR; TCRdb holds only in-frame clones, not every one. The sample records some 30,000 clones, around 83% being singletons. The rearrangement links TRBV19 to TRBJ2-3; TRBD2 agrees at 8 bases. Material: CD45RA- memory CD4+ T cells from PBMCs. The TCR comes from a human donor with narcolepsy. CDR3 in DNA: TGTGCCAGTACCTTTATCAGAGGCGGGGGGCCGACAGATACGCAGTATTTT. Translated, it gives CASTFIRGGGPTDTQYF. The variable domain in full, with the rest retrieved from reference TRBV19 and TRBJ2-3, is DGGITQSPKYLFRKEGQNVTLSCEQNLNHDAMYWYRQDPGQGLRLIYYSQIVNDFQKGDIAEGYSVSREKKESFPLTVTSAQKNPTAFYLCASTFIRGGGPTDTQYFGPGTRLTVL.